Reported below is one T cell receptor (beta chain). This receptor's antigen is unknown. Nothing much larger sits one base from this clone, and base qualities are not available. Library preparation used RACE. The sample was run on a NextSeq 500. Library preparation attached unique molecular identifiers to individual cDNA molecules for quantitative, reproducible TCR counting. From each blood RNA sample, both TCR alpha and TCR beta chains were sequenced. Under the source paper's analysis protocol: A median of roughly 98,000 TCRs per sample was observed, with a range of about 23,224 to 690,600. The Decombinator software suite was used to annotate the V, J and CDR3 of the TCR reads. For the PS versus PT1 abundance plots, all samples were subsampled to the same number of TCRs (28,000). Expanded TCRs were defined as absent before sensitization and observed at least eight times at the 2-week time point. Using fastp at Q25 and MiXCR, TCRdb reprocessed the public reads and kept productive beta chains. When rows share a CDR3 protein, they turn into one entry using the most common DNA and genes. None of the V and J calls come from the authors' own analysis; TCRdb made them. In this sample the table shows more than 250,000 distinct CDR3 sequences, about 9% of which occur a single time. The top ten constitute 2% to 3% of the sample.

The time point label corresponds to: pre-sensitization, week 0. Explained via the paper, the treatment or condition label denotes: therapeutic diphenylcyclopropenone sensitization with weekly scalp DPC. At each patch-test visit, blood was drawn before the patch test was applied. Patients were considered eligible if aged 18 to 70, diagnosed with alopecia and deemed suitable for DPC therapy, and patients were excluded if pregnant. Unfractionated whole blood was collected in Tempus Blood RNA tubes, and total RNA was extracted from that blood. These data originate in a study of human T cells and chemical hapten exposure (dated by TCRdb to about 2021). About the study as a whole: For sensitization, 2% DPC in acetone was applied to a roughly 2 cm by roughly 2 cm area of upper inner arm skin. Peripheral blood TCR repertoire changes were tracked in vivo in alopecia patients during primary and secondary sensitization to the hapten diphenylcyclopropenone (DPC). Blood samples were taken from patients before sensitization (week 0) and at 2, 6 and about 24 weeks after DPC sensitization. Under 30 alopecia patients gave blood for TCR sequencing at one to four time points (pre-sensitization, 2, 6 and 24 weeks). Libraries were pooled for sequencing, and per-sample TCR yields varied mainly because of small differences in library volumes within the pool. Alopecia areata with under or over 50% scalp involvement, alopecia totalis and alopecia universalis were represented in the patient cohort, which was mostly female. Patients additionally received weekly therapeutic DPC doses to the scalp throughout the roughly 25-week study period. Patch tests used Finn chambers with 0.01% DPC on the upper back, scored after 6 days by International Contact Dermatitis Research Group standards. Overall study outcomes, separate from this receptor: Patch test score was positively correlated with the number of PT1 expanded TCRs, with significance at thresholds 8, 16 and 32 but not at 4. The number of TCRs above 1 in 1000 frequency did not change with DPC sensitization; there was no evidence of global repertoire structure alterations. After repeated subsampling, changes were observed in the strength of the expansion versus patch-test correlation and in the threshold at which the correlation became significant. Because all patients had alopecia, a presumed autoimmune disease, the immune response of the patients might differ from that of healthy individuals. Compared with pre-sensitization or healthy control sets, expanded TCRs formed significantly more large CDR3 similarity clusters, which is consistent with antigen-driven responses.

From the cysteine up to the phenylalanine, the CDR3 has a length of 15 residues. The DNA shown is the 45-base CDR3, in frame from base 1. From a lookup of the germline V gene, CDR1 and CDR2 are SGHRS and YFSETQ. Trimming removed 2 bases from V and 6 bases from J; the gene matches leave 8 bases unexplained. The clonotype was recovered from a woman aged 40 to 55 with alopecia areata. Some clones in this sample may be carry-over from other donors' samples. The chain couples TRBV5-1 to TRBJ2-3; the junction holds 8 bases that match TRBD1. The sample in question was whole blood, obtained in connection with sensitization to the hapten diphenylcyclopropenone (DPC). The DNA sequence reads TGCGCCAGCAGCTTTCGGGACAGGTTGGCGGATACGCAGTATTTT. Its amino acids are CASSFRDRLADTQYF.